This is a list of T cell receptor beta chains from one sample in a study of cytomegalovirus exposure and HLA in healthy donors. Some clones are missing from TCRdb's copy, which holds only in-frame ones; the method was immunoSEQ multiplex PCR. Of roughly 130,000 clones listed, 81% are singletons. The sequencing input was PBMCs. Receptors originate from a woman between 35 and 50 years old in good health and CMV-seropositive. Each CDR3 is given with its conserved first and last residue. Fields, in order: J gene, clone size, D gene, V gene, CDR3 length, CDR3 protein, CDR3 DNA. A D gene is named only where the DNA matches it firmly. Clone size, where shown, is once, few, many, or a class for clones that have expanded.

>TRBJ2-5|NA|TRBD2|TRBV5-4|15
CASSRGLAGEGTQYF
TGTGCCAGCAGCCGAGGACTAGCGGGAGAGGGGACCCAGTACTTC
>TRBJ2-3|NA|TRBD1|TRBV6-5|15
CASSYHRGRTDTQYF
TGTGCCAGCAGTTATCACAGGGGACGCACAGATACGCAGTATTTT
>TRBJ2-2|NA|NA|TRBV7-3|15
CASSYVPTGTGELFF
TGTGCCAGCAGCTATGTACCAACCGGTACCGGGGAGCTGTTTTTT
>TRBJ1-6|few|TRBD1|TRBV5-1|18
CASSLRQGSSSYNSPLHF
TGCGCCAGCAGCCTAAGACAGGGGTCCTCCTCCTATAATTCACCCCTCCACTTT
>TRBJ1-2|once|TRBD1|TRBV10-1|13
CASRTGMGDGYTF
TGCGCCAGCAGGACAGGGATGGGGGATGGCTACACCTTC
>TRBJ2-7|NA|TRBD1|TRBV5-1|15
CASSFTPGQGYEQYF
TGCGCCAGCAGCTTCACCCCGGGACAGGGCTACGAGCAGTACTTC
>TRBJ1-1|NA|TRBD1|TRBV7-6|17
CASSRGTGGALRTEAFF
TGTGCCAGCAGCCGAGGCACAGGGGGCGCTCTTCGGACTGAAGCTTTCTTT
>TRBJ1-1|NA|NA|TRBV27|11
CASTQGIQAFF
TGTGCCAGCACCCAGGGGATTCAAGCTTTCTTT
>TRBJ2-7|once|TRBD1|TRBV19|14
CASSSIVDRGEQYF
TGTGCCAGTAGTTCCATCGTCGACAGGGGCGAGCAGTACTTC
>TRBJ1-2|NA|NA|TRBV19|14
CASSIGSAKLGYTF
TGTGCCAGCAGTATCGGCAGCGCGAAGTTGGGCTACACCTTC
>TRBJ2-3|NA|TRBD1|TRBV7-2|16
CASSTRTGQRTDTQYF
TGTGCCAGCAGCACTCGCACGGGACAGCGCACAGATACGCAGTATTTT
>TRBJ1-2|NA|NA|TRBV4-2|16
CASSKWGGAVDYGYTF
TGTGCCAGCAGCAAATGGGGCGGGGCAGTCGACTATGGCTACACCTTC
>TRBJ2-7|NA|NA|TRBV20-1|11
CSASHSYEQYF
TGCAGTGCAAGCCACTCCTACGAGCAGTACTTC
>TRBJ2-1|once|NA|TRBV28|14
CASLGPGSNNEQFF
TGTGCCAGCCTTGGGCCGGGGTCCAACAATGAGCAGTTCTTC
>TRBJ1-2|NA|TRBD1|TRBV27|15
CASSQLDRVAFGYTF
TGTGCCAGCAGTCAACTGGACAGGGTCGCATTTGGCTACACCTTC
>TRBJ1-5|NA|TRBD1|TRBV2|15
CASSGETGDHQPQHF
TGTGCCAGCAGTGGTGAGACAGGGGACCATCAGCCCCAGCATTTT
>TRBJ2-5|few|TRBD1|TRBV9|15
CASSGPGTGGETQYF
TGTGCCAGCAGCGGACCAGGGACAGGGGGAGAGACCCAGTACTTC
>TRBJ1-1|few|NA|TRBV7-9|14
CASSSTGLPSEAFF
TGTGCCAGCAGCTCCACAGGGCTCCCCTCTGAAGCTTTCTTT
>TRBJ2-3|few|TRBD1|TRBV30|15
CAWGGQVITTDTQYF
TGTGCCTGGGGAGGACAGGTCATAACCACAGATACGCAGTATTTT
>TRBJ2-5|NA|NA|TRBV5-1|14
CASSLGPGEETQYF
TGCGCCAGCAGCTTGGGTCCAGGGGAAGAGACCCAGTACTTC
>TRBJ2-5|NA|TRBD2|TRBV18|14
CASSPPGGSGAQYF
TGTGCCAGCTCACCACCCGGGGGGTCCGGGGCCCAGTACTTC
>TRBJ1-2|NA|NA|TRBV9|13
CASSALPGEGYTF
TGTGCCAGCAGCGCCCTTCCGGGGGAAGGCTACACCTTC
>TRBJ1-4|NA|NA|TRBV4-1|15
CASSLGATYNEKLFF
TGCGCCAGCAGCCTAGGGGCGACGTACAATGAAAAACTGTTTTTT
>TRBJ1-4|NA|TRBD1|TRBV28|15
CASNPTGVYNEKLFF
TGTGCCAGCAACCCGACAGGGGTCTATAATGAAAAACTGTTTTTT
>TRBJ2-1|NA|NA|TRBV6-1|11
CASSSSREQFF
TGTGCCAGCAGTTCGAGTCGTGAGCAGTTCTTC
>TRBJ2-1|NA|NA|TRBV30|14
CAWSPGGAYNEQFF
TGTGCCTGGAGTCCGGGGGGCGCATACAATGAGCAGTTCTTC
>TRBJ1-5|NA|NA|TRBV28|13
CASRTVSNQPQHF
TGTGCCAGCCGGACAGTTAGCAATCAGCCCCAGCATTTT
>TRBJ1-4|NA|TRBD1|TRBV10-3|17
CAISESMAAGGNEKLFF
TGTGCCATCAGTGAGTCGATGGCGGCAGGGGGGAATGAAAAACTGTTTTTT
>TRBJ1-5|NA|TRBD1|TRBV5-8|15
CASSFVRGSSQPQHF
TGTGCCAGCAGCTTTGTCAGGGGGTCCTCTCAGCCCCAGCATTTT
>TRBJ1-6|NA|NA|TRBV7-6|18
CASSSTQGKSSYNSPLHF
TGTGCCAGCAGCTCGACCCAGGGCAAGAGCTCCTATAATTCACCCCTCCACTTT
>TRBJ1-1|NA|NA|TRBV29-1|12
CSVPQGHTEAFF
TGCAGCGTGCCCCAGGGGCACACTGAAGCTTTCTTT
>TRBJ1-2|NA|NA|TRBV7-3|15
CASSSPGEGVGGYTF
TGTGCCAGCAGCTCGCCGGGGGAGGGAGTGGGTGGCTACACCTTC
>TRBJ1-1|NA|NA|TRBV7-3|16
CASSYTPGHKNTEAFF
TGTGCCAGCAGCTACACCCCGGGACATAAGAACACTGAAGCTTTCTTT
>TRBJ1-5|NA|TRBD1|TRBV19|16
CASMQGTAYSNQPQHF
TGTGCCAGTATGCAAGGGACAGCATATAGCAATCAGCCCCAGCATTTT
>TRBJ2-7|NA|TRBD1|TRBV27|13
CASSYDRAGEQYF
TGTGCCAGCAGCTACGACAGGGCGGGCGAGCAGTACTTC